This T cell receptor (beta chain) is from a study of blood T cells in healthy people across ages. With a J-beta primer mix and a sample-barcoded 5' primer, a second PCR ran about 6 to 11 cycles. TCRdb analysed the 5' RACE reads with MiXCR anew, one entry per CDR3 protein. The sample lists about 1.7 million distinct CDR3 sequences; approximately 28% were seen once. CDR1 is LGHNA, CDR2 YSLEER, per germline. Trimming removed 4 bases at V and 0 bases at J, with 10 bases between. This CDR3 spans 15 amino acids. This chain uses TRBV4-3 with TRBJ1-3; the D is unclear. Sequenced: blood. This TCR derives from a woman aged 25 to 39 in good health. This CDR3 is CASSRTINSGNTIYF. CDR3 bases: TGCGCCAGCAGCCGCACCATAAACTCTGGAAACACCATATATTTT.